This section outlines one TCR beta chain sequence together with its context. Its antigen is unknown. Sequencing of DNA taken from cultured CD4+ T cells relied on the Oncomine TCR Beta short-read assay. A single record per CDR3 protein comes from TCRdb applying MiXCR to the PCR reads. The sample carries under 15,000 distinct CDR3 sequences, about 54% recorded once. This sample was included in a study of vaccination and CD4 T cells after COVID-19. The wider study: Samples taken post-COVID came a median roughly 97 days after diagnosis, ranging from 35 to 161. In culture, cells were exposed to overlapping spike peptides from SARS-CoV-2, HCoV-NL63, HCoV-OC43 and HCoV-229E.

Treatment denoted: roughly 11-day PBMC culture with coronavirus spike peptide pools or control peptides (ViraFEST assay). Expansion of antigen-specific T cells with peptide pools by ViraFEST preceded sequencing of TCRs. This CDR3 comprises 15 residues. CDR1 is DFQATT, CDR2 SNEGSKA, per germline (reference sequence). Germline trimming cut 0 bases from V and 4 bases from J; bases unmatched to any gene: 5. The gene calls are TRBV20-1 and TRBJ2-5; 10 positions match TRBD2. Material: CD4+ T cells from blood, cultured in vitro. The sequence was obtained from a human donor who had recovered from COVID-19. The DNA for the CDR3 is TGCAGTGCTAGAGACAGCGGGAGGGCCCCAGAGACCCAGTACTTC. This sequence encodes CSARDSGRAPETQYF.